A selection of T cell receptor beta chains follows, all from one sample in a study of cytomegalovirus exposure and HLA in healthy donors. Profiled with immunoSEQ multiplex PCR; TCRdb holds only in-frame clones, not every one. Of about 220,000 clones listed, roughly 82% are singletons. The sequenced sample consisted of PBMCs. The receptors shown here come from a man aged 40-55 years in good health and CMV-seropositive. Both conserved end residues are part of each CDR3. The D gene is left open where the match is weak. Rows may omit the clone size; those that give it use once, few, many or a size class.

cdr3_aa	d_call	clone_size	j_call	v_call
CASRKGESGSLFF	TRBD2	-	TRBJ2-1	TRBV9
CASSLQGREAFF	-	-	TRBJ1-1	TRBV5-1
CASSLSGGIKNIQYF	-	-	TRBJ2-4	TRBV5-1
CASSEHSNQPQHF	-	-	TRBJ1-5	TRBV2
CASSLQMNTEAFF	-	once	TRBJ1-1	TRBV19
CASSLTSLGKNEQFF	-	-	TRBJ2-1	TRBV7-3
CASSLPGGPSYNEQFF	-	-	TRBJ2-1	TRBV28
CASSDAGNTGELFF	-	-	TRBJ2-2	TRBV4-1
CAGNRASEAFF	-	-	TRBJ1-1	TRBV30
CASLSDYSSPPEAFF	-	few	TRBJ1-1	TRBV25-1
CASSPPIGQRLGEQFF	-	-	TRBJ2-1	TRBV7-9
CASQYSGANVLTF	-	-	TRBJ2-6	TRBV19
CASSLTDSNTGELFF	-	-	TRBJ2-2	TRBV6-5
CASSPDTGSYEQYF	-	-	TRBJ2-7	TRBV10-1
CASSPQLAKSYNEQFF	TRBD2	-	TRBJ2-1	TRBV18
CASKSRDRASGYTF	TRBD1	-	TRBJ1-2	TRBV19
CASSQTGSNQPQHF	-	-	TRBJ1-5	TRBV6-1
CASIGLAGYNEQFF	TRBD2	-	TRBJ2-1	TRBV6-1
CASSISGSSYNEQFF	TRBD2	few	TRBJ2-1	TRBV5-5
CASSLYGGINTEAFF	-	few	TRBJ1-1	TRBV7-9
CASRLAGRLINYGYTF	-	-	TRBJ1-2	TRBV12-2
CAWRPLGQGLNNSPLHF	TRBD1	-	TRBJ1-6	TRBV30
CASSTGEWAEAFF	-	-	TRBJ1-1	TRBV5-1
CASSSPRHGYGYTF	-	-	TRBJ1-2	TRBV19
CASSLGVPDTQYF	-	-	TRBJ2-3	TRBV7-6
CASSLPSREYGYTF	-	-	TRBJ1-2	TRBV7-8
CAWRDRADSPLHF	TRBD1	-	TRBJ1-6	TRBV30
CASSPVTGGVTEAFF	TRBD1	-	TRBJ1-1	TRBV7-7
CASSPLAGGYNEQFF	TRBD2	-	TRBJ2-1	TRBV6-5
CASSSPGTGGTEAFF	TRBD1	-	TRBJ1-1	TRBV5-4
CASSPVQGNNEQFF	-	-	TRBJ2-1	TRBV11-2
CAWSGSGTGGFWQPQHF	TRBD1	-	TRBJ1-5	TRBV30
CASSLYGGTLTEAFF	-	-	TRBJ1-1	TRBV5-1
CASSLGSSYGYTF	-	-	TRBJ1-2	TRBV11-3
CSVEDPSGKPQETQYF	TRBD2	-	TRBJ2-5	TRBV29-1
CASSLTVMNTEAFF	-	-	TRBJ1-1	TRBV28
CATSSGRETQYF	-	once	TRBJ2-5	TRBV19
CASSLIPQGADYGYTF	TRBD1	few	TRBJ1-2	TRBV5-1
CASSYSIQGANTEAFF	TRBD1	-	TRBJ1-1	TRBV6-5
CASSRTTGLIETQYF	-	few	TRBJ2-5	TRBV6-5
CASSFGTGGDQPQHF	TRBD1	-	TRBJ1-5	TRBV5-6
CASRDRGAGYTF	TRBD1	-	TRBJ1-2	TRBV2
CASSLSAGGLNTGELFF	TRBD2	once	TRBJ2-2	TRBV7-9